The present T cell receptor beta chain was sequenced within a study of blood T cell repertoires in COVID-19. Study overall: Sites in the United States, Italy and Spain provided acute and convalescent COVID-19 samples. T cells, B-cell-depleted T cells, or PBMCs provided the cDNA or gDNA that served as material.

The V end was cut by 0 bases, the J end by 5 bases, with 18 bases between. The germline CDR1 and CDR2 sequences are SGDLS and YYNGEE. The CDR3 has 16 amino acids. As processed by the authors: Researchers report that nucleated cell counts were estimated from reference gene primer amplification. Sequencing was performed with immunoSEQ multiplex PCR; in TCRdb, only in-frame clones are kept and a portion is missing. The DNA gave D and trimming, while V, J and clone size come from that table. Of 150,000 to 200,000 clones detected, 90% appear once; the ten largest clones hold around 0.63%. This chain links TRBV9 with TRBJ2-7; D is uncertain. Sequencing was done on a sample of peripheral blood. This clonotype was sampled from a man aged 50-60 years with acute or convalescent COVID-19. The CDR3 protein is CASSVATAARHHEQYF. The CDR3 DNA sequence: TGTGCCAGCAGCGTAGCTACAGCTGCACGGCACCACGAGCAGTACTTC.